This T cell receptor beta chain is drawn from a study of T cells in Graves' hyperthyroidism and ophthalmopathy (dated by TCRdb to the late 2010s). Background for the entire study: Peripheral blood was sampled at the time of initial diagnosis, prior to any treatment. TCR V-J signatures able to tell the groups apart were searched for in a discovery cohort of some 100 patients, of whom more than 40 had Graves' ophthalmopathy and 55 to 65 had stable Graves' hyperthyroidism. An independent validation cohort of under 20 hyperthyroidism patients and more than 15 patients who later progressed to ophthalmopathy tested prospective prediction of ophthalmopathy. The 100 discovery patients were divided at random into training and test sets in a 7:3 ratio. In about six Graves' hyperthyroidism patients, the study also compared T-cell repertoires from thyroid tissue with T-cell repertoires from blood. Following sampling, methimazole starting at 30 mg daily was given to hyperthyroidism patients, and high-dose intravenous methylprednisolone was given to ophthalmopathy patients. TCR Vbeta CDR3 sequencing of some 140 peripheral blood samples (under 45 ophthalmopathy, 70 to 85 hyperthyroidism and roughly 17 progressor patients) is reported in the paper.

Amplification of TCR beta CDR3 regions was carried out from RNA transcripts. For the first round of RT-PCR on the TCR CDR3, the HTBI primer set was used together with the Qiagen OneStep RT-PCR kit. Libraries were constructed in a second round of multiplex PCR, after which size selection and purification were carried out. Libraries were sequenced paired-end with 100 bp reads on an Illumina HiSeq2000. The study's own analysis went as follows. SOAPnuke was used to process the raw data, throwing out any read that contained adapters or uncalled bases, had a mean Phred below 15, or lacked an exact constant-primer or identifier match. COPE v1.2.5 was used to merge the high-quality paired reads, and each unique nucleotide sequence was defined as a clonotype. MiTCR v1.1 was used to align the clonotypes against IMGT TRBV, TRBD and TRBJ reference segments. The analysis was restricted to V-J combinations with a frequency above 0.0001, which together covered 98% to 99.2% of the repertoires. The TCS score was defined as the ratio of F50 (clonal expansion) to E x V (chaos), calculated using BLOSUM62-based TCRdist between CDR3 peptides within each V-J. Welch's t-statistics and random forest reduced some 510 V-J features to about 12, which were used in a naive Bayes classifier (R e1071). TCRdb's own reprocessing of the public reads used fastp at Q25 and MiXCR and kept productive beta chains. One record per CDR3 amino acid sequence lists the most common genes and DNA. The V and J calls were not made by the authors but by TCRdb's processing. The sample table holds 490,000 or so distinct CDR3 sequences, of which about 20% were seen once. The ten largest clonotypes hold around 47% of the sample.

From cysteine to phenylalanine, the CDR3 is 16 amino acids long. Only the CDR3 portion is preserved as DNA: 48 bases, with reading frame beginning at the first base. Between the V and J ends, shortened by 7 bases and 4 bases respectively, the junction contains 19 bases. The CDR1 and CDR2 encoded by the germline V gene (reference sequence) are SEHNR and FQNEAQ. In the ophthalmopathy patients, disease was moderately to severely active, with a Clinical Activity Score of 3 or more, a NOSPECS grade of 4 or more, and a duration of less than 3 months. Patients with uncontrolled infections, other autoimmune diseases, pregnancy or lactation were excluded. Diagnoses were based on clinical symptoms, serum thyroxine and TRAb, thyroid ultrasound and orbital computed tomography. PBMCs were separated from roughly 9.6 ml of fresh peripheral blood using Ficoll-Paque density gradient centrifugation. Total RNA was extracted using Trizol reagent, and RNA quality was assessed on an Agilent 2100 Bioanalyzer.

Study-level results and caveats: Blood samples also contained most of the expanded thyroid clonotypes (frequency above 0.001), which suggests that blood repertoires may reflect thyroid immune responses. No statistical method was used to fix the sample size in advance, and group allocation was not hidden from the investigators. A 13 V-J signature model separated ophthalmopathy from stable hyperthyroidism, with roughly 88% sensitivity and approximately 81% specificity in cross-validation and 80%/75% in testing. In validation, progression to ophthalmopathy was predicted by the model with around 71% sensitivity and around 76% specificity, a median of roughly 6 months before onset.

Note on this clonotype: Its cognate antigen has yet to be identified. No much larger clone is present one base from it, and per-base qualities are unavailable.

The chain uses TRBV7-9 and TRBJ2-2; the D gene is perhaps TRBD2, from 5 matching bases. The source is a woman aged 70-85 years with Graves' ophthalmopathy. Sequencing was carried out using blood. The DNA sequence is given as TGTGCCAGCACCGAGACTATCGTGGGGAGCACCGGGGAGCTGTTTTTT. Protein translation: CASTETIVGSTGELFF.